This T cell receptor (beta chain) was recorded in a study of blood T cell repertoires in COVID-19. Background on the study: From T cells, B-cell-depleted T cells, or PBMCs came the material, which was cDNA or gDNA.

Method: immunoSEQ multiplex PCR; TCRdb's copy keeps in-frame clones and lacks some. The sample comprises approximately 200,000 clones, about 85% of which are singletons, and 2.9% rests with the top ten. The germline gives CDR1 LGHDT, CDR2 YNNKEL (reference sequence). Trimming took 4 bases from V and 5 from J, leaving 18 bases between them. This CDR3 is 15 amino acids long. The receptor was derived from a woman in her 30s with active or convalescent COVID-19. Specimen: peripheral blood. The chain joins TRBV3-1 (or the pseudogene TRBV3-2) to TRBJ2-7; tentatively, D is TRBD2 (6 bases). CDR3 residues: CASSLGALAHNEQYF. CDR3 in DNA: TGTGCCAGCAGCCTCGGGGCGCTAGCGCACAACGAGCAGTACTTC.